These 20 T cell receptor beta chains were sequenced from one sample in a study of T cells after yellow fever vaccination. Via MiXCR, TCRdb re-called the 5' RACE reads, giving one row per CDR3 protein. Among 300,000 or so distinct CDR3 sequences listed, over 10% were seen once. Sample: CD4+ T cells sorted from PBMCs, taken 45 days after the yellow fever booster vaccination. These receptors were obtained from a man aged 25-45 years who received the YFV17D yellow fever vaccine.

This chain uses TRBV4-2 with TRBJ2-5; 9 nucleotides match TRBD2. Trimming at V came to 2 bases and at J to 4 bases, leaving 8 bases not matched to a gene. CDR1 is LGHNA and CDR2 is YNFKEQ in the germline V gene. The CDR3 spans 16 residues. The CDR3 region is CASSQSLAGAAETQYF. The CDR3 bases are TGTGCCAGCAGCCAAAGCTTAGCGGGGGCGGCAGAGACCCAGTACTTC.

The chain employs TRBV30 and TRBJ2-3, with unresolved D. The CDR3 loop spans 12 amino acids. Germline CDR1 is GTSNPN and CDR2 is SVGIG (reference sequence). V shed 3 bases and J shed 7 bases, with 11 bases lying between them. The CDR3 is CAWRKPANTQYF. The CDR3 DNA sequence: TGTGCCTGGAGAAAACCAGCTAATACGCAGTATTTT.

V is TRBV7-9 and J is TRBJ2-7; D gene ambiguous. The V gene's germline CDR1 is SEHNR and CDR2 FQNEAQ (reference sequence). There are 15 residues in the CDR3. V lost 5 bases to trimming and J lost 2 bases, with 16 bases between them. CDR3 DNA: TGTGCCAGCAGCCCAGTGGGTAAGGGCCCCTACGAGCAGTACTTC. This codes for CASSPVGKGPYEQYF.

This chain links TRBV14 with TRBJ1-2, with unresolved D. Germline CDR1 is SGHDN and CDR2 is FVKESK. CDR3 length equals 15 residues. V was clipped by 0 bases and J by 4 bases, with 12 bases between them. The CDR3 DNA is TGTGCCAGCAGCCAAGAAATCACCGGCCCCTATGGCTACACCTTC. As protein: CASSQEITGPYGYTF.

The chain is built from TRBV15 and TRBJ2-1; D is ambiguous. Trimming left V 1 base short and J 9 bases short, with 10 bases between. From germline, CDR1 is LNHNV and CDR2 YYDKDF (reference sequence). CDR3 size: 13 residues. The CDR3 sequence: CATSRAGFGEQFF. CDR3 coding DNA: TGTGCCACCAGCAGAGCGGGTTTCGGTGAGCAGTTCTTC.

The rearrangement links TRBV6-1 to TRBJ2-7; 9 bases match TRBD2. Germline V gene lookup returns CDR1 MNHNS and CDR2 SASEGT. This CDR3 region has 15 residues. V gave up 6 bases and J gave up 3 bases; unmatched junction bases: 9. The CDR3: CASSLALAGVYEQYF. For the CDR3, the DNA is TGTGCCAGCAGCCTCGCATTAGCGGGAGTCTACGAGCAGTACTTC.

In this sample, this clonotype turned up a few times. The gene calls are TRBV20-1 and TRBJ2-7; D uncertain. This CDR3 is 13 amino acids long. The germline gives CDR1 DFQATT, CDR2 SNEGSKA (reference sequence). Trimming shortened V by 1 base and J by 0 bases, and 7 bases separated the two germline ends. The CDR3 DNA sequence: TGCAGTGCTAGAGGCCCGAGCTCCTACGAGCAGTACTTC. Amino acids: CSARGPSSYEQYF.

The CDR3 DNA sequence: TGTGCCAGCAGCGCCGGGACAGGGCACAATGAGCAGTTCTTC. Protein product: CASSAGTGHNEQFF. This chain uses TRBV12-1 with TRBJ2-1; the table assigns TRBD1, which was not confirmed against the DNA. TRBV12-1 is recorded as a pseudogene. The CDR3 runs 14 residues.

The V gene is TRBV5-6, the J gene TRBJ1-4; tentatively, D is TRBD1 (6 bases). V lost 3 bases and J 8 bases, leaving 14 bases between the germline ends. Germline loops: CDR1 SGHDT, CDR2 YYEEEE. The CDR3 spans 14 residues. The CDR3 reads CASSSGQTREKLFF. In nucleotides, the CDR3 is TGTGCCAGCAGCTCCGGACAGACTCGGGAAAAACTGTTTTTT.

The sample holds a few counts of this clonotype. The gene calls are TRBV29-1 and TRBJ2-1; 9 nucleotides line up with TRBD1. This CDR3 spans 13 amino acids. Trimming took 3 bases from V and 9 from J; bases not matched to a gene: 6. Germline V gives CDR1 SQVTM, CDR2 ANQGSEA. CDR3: CSVEEQGATEQFF. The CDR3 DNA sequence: TGCAGCGTTGAGGAACAGGGGGCGACTGAGCAGTTCTTC.

CDR3 sequence reads: CSARDEERHRVAYGYTF. The CDR3 DNA sequence: TGCAGTGCTAGAGACGAAGAGAGACACAGGGTGGCCTATGGCTACACCTTC. This sequence joins TRBV20-1 and TRBJ1-2, with D possibly being TRBD1 (6 bases). From germline, CDR1 is DFQATT and CDR2 SNEGSKA (reference sequence). CDR3 size: 17 residues. The germline V and J ends were trimmed by 0 bases and 4 bases, with 21 bases remaining between them.

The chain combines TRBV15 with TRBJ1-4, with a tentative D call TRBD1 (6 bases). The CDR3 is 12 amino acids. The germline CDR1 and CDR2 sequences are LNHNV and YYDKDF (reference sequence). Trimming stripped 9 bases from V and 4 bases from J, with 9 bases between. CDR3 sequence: CATRTVNEKLFF. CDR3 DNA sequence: TGTGCCACTCGGACAGTTAATGAAAAACTGTTTTTT.

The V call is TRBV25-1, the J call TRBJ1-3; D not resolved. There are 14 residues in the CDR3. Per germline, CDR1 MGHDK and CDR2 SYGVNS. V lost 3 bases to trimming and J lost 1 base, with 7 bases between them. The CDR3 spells CASSDHGSGNTIYF. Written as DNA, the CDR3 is TGTGCCAGCAGTGACCATGGGTCTGGAAACACCATATATTTT.

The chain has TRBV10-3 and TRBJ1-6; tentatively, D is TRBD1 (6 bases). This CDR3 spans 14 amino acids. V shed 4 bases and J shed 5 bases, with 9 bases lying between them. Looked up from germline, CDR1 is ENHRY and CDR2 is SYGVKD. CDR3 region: CAISAGQNNSPLHF. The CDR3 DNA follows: TGTGCCATCAGTGCTGGACAGAATAATTCACCCCTCCACTTT.

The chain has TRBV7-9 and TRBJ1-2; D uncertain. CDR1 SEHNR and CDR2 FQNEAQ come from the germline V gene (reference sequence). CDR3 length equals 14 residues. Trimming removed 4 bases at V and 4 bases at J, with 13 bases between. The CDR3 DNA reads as TGTGCCAGCAGCTCCCAGGTTCACTCCTATGGCTACACCTTC. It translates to CASSSQVHSYGYTF.

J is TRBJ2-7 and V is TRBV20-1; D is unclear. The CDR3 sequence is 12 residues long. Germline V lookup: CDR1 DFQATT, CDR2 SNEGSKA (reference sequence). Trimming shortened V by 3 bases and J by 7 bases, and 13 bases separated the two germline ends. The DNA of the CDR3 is TGCAGTGCTAGGGTCCTCAGAAGGGAGCAGTACTTC. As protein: CSARVLRREQYF.

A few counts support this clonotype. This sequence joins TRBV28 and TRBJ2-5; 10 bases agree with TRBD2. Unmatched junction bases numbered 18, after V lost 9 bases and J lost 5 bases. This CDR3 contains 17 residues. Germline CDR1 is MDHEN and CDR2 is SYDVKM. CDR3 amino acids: CASPPPRASGSVETQYF. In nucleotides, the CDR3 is TGTGCCAGTCCACCCCCCCGGGCTAGCGGGAGTGTGGAGACCCAGTACTTC. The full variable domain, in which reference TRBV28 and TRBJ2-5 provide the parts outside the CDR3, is DVKVTQSSRYLVKRTGEKVFLECVQDMDHENMFWYRQDPGLGLRLIYFSYDVKMKEKGDIPEGYSVSREKKERFSLILESASTNQTSMYLCASPPPRASGSVETQYFGPGTRLLVL.

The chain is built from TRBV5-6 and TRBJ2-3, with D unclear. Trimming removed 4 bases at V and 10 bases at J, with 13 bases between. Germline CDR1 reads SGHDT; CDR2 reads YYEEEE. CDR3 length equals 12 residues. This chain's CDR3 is CASSPSEHAQYF. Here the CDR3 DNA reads TGTGCCAGCAGCCCTAGTGAGCACGCGCAGTATTTT.

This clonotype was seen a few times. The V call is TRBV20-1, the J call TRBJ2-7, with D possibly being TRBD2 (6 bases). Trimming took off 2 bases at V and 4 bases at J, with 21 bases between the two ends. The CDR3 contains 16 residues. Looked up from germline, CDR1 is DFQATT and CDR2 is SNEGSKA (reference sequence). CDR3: CSARPPRAGRIYEQYF. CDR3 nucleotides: TGCAGTGCTAGACCCCCTAGGGCAGGGAGGATTTACGAGCAGTACTTC.

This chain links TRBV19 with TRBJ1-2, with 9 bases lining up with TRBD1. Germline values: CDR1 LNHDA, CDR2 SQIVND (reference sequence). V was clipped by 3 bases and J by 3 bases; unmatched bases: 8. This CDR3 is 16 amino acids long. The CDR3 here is CASSIRDRDFHYGYTF. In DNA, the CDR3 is TGTGCCAGTAGTATCCGGGACAGGGATTTCCACTATGGCTACACCTTC.